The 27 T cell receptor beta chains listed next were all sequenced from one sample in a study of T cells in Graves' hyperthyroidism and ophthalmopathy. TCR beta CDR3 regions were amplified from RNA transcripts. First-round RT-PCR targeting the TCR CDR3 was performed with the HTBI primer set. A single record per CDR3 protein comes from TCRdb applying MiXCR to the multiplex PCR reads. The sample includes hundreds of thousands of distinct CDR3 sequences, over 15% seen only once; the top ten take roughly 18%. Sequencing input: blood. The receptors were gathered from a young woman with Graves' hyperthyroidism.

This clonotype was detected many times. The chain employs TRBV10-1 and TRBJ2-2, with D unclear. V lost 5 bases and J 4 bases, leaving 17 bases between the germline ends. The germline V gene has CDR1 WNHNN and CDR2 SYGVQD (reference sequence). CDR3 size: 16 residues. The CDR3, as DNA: TGCGCCAGCAGTAAAGAAAAACCGAGACTCACCGGGGAGCTGTTTTTT. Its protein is CASSKEKPRLTGELFF.

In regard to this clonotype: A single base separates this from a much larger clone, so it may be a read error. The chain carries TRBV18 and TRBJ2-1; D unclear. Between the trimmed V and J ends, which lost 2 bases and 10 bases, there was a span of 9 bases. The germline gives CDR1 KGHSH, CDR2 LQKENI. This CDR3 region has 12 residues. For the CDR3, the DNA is TGTGCCAGCTCACCAGGGTCAGCCGAGCAGTTCTTC. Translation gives CASSPGSAEQFF.

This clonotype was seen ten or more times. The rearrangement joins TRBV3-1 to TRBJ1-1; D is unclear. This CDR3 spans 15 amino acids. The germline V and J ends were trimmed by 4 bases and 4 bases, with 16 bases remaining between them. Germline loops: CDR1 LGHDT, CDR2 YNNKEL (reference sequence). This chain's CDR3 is CASSLLTPLGTEAFF. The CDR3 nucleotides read TGTGCCAGCAGCCTACTGACACCTCTGGGCACTGAAGCTTTCTTT.

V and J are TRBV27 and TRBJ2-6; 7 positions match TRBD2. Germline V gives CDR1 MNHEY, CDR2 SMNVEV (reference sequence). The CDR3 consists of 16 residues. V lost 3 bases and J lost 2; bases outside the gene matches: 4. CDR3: CASSLEGRAGANVLTF. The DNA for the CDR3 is TGTGCCAGCAGTTTGGAGGGGAGGGCTGGGGCCAACGTCCTGACTTTC.

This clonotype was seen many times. The CDR3 here is CAWTPLAGASYEQYF. The CDR3 DNA is TGTGCCTGGACTCCACTAGCGGGGGCCTCCTACGAGCAGTACTTC. This chain joins TRBV30 and TRBJ2-7; 11 nucleotides align to TRBD2. Germline loops: CDR1 GTSNPN, CDR2 SVGIG (reference sequence). J was trimmed by 0 bases and V by 4 bases; bases with no gene match: 5. This CDR3 contains 15 residues.

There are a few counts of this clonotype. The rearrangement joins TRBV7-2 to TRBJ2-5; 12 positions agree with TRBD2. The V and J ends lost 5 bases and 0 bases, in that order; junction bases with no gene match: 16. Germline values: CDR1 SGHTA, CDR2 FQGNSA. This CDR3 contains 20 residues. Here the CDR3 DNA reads TGTGCCAGCAGCACCTACTCCGGACTAGCGGGGCGAAGAAACCAAGAGACCCAGTACTTC. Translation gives CASSTYSGLAGRRNQETQYF. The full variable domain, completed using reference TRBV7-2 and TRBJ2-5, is GAGVSQSPSNKVTEKGKDVELRCDPISGHTALYWYRQSLGQGLEFLIYFQGNSAPDKSGLPSDRFSAERTGGSVSTLTIQRTQQEDSAVYLCASSTYSGLAGRRNQETQYFGPGTRLLVL.

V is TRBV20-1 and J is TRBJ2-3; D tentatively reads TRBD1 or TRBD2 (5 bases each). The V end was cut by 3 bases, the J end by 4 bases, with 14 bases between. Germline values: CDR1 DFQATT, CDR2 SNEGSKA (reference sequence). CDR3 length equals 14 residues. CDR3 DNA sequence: TGCAGTGCTAGCCTTCGAGAGGGGTCAGATACGCAGTATTTT. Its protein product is CSASLREGSDTQYF.

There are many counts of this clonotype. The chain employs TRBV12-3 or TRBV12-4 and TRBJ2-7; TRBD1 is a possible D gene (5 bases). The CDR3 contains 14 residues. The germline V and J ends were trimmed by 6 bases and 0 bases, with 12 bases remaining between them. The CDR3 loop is CASSLRVSSYEQYF. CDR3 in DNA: TGTGCCAGCAGCCTCAGGGTTAGCTCCTACGAGCAGTACTTC.

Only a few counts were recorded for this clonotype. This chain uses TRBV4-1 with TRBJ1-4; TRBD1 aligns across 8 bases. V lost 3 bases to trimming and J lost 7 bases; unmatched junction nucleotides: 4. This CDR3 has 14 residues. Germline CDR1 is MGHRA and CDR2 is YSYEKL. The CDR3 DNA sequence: TGCGCCAGCAGCCACGGGACAGGCCTTGAAAAACTGTTTTTT. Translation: CASSHGTGLEKLFF.

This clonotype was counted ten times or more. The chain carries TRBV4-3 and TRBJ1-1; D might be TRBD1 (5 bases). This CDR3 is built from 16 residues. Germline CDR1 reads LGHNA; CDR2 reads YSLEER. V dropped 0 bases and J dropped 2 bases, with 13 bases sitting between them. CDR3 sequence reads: CASSQDLMTVNTEAFF. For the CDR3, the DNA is TGCGCCAGCAGCCAAGATCTTATGACAGTCAACACTGAAGCTTTCTTT.

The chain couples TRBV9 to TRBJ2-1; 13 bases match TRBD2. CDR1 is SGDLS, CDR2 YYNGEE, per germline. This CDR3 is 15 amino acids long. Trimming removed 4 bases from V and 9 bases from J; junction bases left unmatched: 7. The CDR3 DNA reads TGTGCCAGCAGCTCCACTAGCGGGGGGGCCAGTGAGCAGTTCTTC. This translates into CASSSTSGGASEQFF.

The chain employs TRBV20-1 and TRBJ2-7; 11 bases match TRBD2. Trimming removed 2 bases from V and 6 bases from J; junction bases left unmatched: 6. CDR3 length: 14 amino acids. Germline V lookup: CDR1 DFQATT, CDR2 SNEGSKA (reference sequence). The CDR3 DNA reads TGCAGTGCTAGACACTCTAGCGGGAGGAGCGAGCAGTACTTC. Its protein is CSARHSSGRSEQYF.

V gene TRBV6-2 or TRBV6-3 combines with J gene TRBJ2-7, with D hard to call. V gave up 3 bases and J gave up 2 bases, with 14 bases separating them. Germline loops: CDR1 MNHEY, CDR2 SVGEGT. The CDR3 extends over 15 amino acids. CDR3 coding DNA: TGTGCCAGCAGTTATTATGGGGTTCCTCCCTACGAGCAGTACTTC. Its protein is CASSYYGVPPYEQYF.

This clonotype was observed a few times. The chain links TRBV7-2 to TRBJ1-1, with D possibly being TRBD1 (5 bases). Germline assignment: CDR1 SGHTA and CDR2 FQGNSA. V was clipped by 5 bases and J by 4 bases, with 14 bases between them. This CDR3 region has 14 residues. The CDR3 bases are TGTGCCAGCAGCAATAATGGGGGGATCACTGAAGCTTTCTTT. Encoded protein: CASSNNGGITEAFF.

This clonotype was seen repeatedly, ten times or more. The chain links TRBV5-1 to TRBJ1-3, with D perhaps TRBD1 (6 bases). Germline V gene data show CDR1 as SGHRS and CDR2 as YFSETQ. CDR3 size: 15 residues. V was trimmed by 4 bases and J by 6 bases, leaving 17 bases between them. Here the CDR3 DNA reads TGCGCCAGCAGCGCATTTTCAGGGGAGGCAAACACCATATATTTT. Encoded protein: CASSAFSGEANTIYF.

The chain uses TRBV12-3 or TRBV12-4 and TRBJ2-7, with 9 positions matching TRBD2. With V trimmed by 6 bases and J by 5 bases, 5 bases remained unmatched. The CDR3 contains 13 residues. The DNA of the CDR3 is TGTGCCAGCAGGAGCGGGGGGCGCCACGAGCAGTACTTC. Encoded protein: CASRSGGRHEQYF.

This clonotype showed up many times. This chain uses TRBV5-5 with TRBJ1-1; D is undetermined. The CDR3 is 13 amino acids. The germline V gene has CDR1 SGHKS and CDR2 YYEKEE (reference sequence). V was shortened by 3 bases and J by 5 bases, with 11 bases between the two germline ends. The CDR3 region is CASSSSLGTEAFF. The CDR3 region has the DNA TGTGCCAGCAGCTCATCCTTGGGGACTGAAGCTTTCTTT.

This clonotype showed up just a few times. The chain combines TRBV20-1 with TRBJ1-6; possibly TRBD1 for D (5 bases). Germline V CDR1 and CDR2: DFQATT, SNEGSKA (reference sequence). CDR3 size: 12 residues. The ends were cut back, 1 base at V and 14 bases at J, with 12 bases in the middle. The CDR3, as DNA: TGCAGTGCTAGAGCCCCAGCGGGGGCCCTCCACTTT. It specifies CSARAPAGALHF.

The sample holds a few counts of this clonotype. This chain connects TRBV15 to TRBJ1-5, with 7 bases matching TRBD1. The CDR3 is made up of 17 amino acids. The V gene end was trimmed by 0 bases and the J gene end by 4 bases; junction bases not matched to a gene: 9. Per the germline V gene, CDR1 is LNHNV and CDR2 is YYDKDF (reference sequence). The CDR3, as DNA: TGTGCCACCAGCAGAGACCCGACAGGGTTGGAGAATCAGCCCCAGCATTTT. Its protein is CATSRDPTGLENQPQHF.

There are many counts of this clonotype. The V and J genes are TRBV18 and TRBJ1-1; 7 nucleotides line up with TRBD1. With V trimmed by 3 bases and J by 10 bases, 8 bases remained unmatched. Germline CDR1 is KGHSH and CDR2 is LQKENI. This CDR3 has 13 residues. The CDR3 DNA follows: TGTGCCAGCTCACCGAGCGGACAGGCGGTAGCTTTCTTT. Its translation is CASSPSGQAVAFF.

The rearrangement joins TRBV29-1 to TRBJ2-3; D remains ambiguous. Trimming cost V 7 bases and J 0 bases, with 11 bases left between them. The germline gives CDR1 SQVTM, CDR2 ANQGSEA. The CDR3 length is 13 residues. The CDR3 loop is CSGVAPSTDTQYF. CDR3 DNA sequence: TGCAGCGGGGTAGCACCTAGCACAGATACGCAGTATTTT.

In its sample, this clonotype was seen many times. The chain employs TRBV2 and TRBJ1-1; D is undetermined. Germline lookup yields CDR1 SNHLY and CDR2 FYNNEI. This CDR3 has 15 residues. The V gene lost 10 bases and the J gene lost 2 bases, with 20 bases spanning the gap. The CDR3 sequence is CATKARVTPNTEAFF. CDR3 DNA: TGTGCCACAAAAGCCAGAGTGACACCTAACACTGAAGCTTTCTTT.

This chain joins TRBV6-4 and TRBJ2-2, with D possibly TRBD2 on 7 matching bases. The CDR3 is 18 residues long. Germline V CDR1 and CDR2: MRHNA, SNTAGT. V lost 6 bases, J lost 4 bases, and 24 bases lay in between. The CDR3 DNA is TGTGCCAGCAGCTCCTCGGGGGGCGGGATTGTTGGCACCGGGGAGCTGTTTTTT. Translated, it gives CASSSSGGGIVGTGELFF.

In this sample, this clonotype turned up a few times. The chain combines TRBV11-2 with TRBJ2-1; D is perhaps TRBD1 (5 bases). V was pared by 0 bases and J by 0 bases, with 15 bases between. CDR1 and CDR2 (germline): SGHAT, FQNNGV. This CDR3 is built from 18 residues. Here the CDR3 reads CASSLDQGTVSSYNEQFF. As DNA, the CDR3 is TGTGCCAGCAGCTTAGATCAGGGCACGGTGAGCTCCTACAATGAGCAGTTCTTC.

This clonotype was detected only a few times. Here the CDR3 reads CASSHRAFNSPLHF. CDR3 coding DNA: TGTGCCAGCAGCCACCGGGCCTTTAATTCACCCCTCCACTTT. This chain connects TRBV12-3 or TRBV12-4 to TRBJ1-6; D is undetermined. This CDR3 is built from 14 residues. Trimming left V 6 bases short and J 6 bases short, with 12 bases between.

CDR3 nucleotides: TGTGCCAGCAAAGACAGGGGGGTCAATCAGCCCCAGCATTTT. Translating gives CASKDRGVNQPQHF. The rearrangement joins TRBV12-3 or TRBV12-4 to TRBJ1-5, with TRBD1 matching over 9 bases. With V trimmed by 7 bases and J by 3 bases, 4 bases remained unmatched. CDR3 length: 14 amino acids.

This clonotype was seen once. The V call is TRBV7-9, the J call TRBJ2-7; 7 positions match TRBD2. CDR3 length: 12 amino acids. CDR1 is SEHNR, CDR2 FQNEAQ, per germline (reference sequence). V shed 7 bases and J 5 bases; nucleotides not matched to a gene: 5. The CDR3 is CASNSGRDEQYF. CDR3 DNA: TGTGCCAGCAACTCGGGGAGGGACGAGCAGTACTTC.